The 32 T cell receptor beta chains below were found in one sample sequenced in a study of control samples from healthy donors and cancer patients. Clones were read by immunoSEQ multiplex PCR, and TCRdb kept only the in-frame ones, dropping some. The sample has 100,000 to 150,000 clones, almost 95% seen once. Sequenced: PBMCs. The receptors come from an elderly man with head and neck cancer.

With regard to this clone: Other nucleotide sequences from this sample produce the same CDR3. The rearrangement links TRBV19 to TRBJ2-2; the D is unclear. Trimming removed 1 base from V and 0 bases from J, with 6 bases in between. The CDR3 runs 15 residues. Germline V gene sequence: CDR1 LNHDA, CDR2 SQIVND (reference sequence). The CDR3 reads CASSIGTANTGELFF. The CDR3 bases are TGTGCCAGTAGTATAGGGACCGCGAACACCGGGGAGCTGTTTTTT.

The chain recombines TRBV13 with TRBJ2-2, with 12 bases that match TRBD2. The V gene end was trimmed by 4 bases and the J gene end by 7 bases; junction bases not matched to a gene: 1. Germline CDR1 and CDR2: PRHDT and FYEKMQ (reference sequence). The CDR3 sequence is 14 residues long. In DNA, the CDR3 is TGTGCCAGCAGCTGGGGACTAGCGGGCGGGGAGCTGTTTTTT. Translated: CASSWGLAGGELFF. Together with reference TRBV13 and TRBJ2-2, the CDR3 gives the full variable domain: AAGVIQSPRHLIKEKRETATLKCYPIPRHDTVYWYQQGPGQDPQFLISFYEKMQSDKGSIPDRFSAQQFSDYHSELNMSSLELGDSALYFCASSWGLAGGELFFGEGSRLTVL.

CDR3 in amino acids: CASSLGSGRGNTEAFF. The CDR3 region has the DNA TGTGCCAGCAGCTTGGGGTCAGGGAGAGGGAACACTGAAGCTTTCTTT. The chain links TRBV5-4 to TRBJ1-1, with D possibly being TRBD1 (5 bases). Germline-derived CDR1 and CDR2 are SGHNT and YYREEE (reference sequence). With 0 bases removed from V and 1 base from J, the gap between germline ends came to 13 bases. The CDR3 spans 16 residues.

This rearrangement joins TRBV2 to TRBJ2-1; TRBD1 might be the D (5 bases). With 6 bases removed from V and 10 bases from J, the gap between germline ends came to 13 bases. This CDR3 comprises 12 residues. Looked up from germline, CDR1 is SNHLY and CDR2 is FYNNEI. DNA of the CDR3: TGTGCCAGCAGCCTCGACAGCCTCGAGCAGTTCTTC. Protein: CASSLDSLEQFF.

The rearrangement uses TRBV6-5 and TRBJ2-3, with D unresolved. V lost 5 bases and J 3 bases, leaving 9 bases between the germline ends. The CDR3 length is 13 residues. CDR1 MNHEY and CDR2 SVGAGI come from the germline V gene. The CDR3 DNA sequence: TGTGCCAGCAGTCTGACACTTACAGATACGCAGTATTTT. Its protein is CASSLTLTDTQYF.

The rearrangement links TRBV7-8 to TRBJ1-3; D is unclear. The CDR3 spans 16 residues. V shed 5 bases and J shed 0 bases, with 14 bases lying between them. CDR1 is SGHVS, CDR2 FQNEAQ, per germline. DNA of the CDR3: TGTGCCAGCAGCCCGAGTTTTGTAGTCTCTGGAAACACCATATATTTT. Its protein is CASSPSFVVSGNTIYF.

This chain uses TRBV5-8 with TRBJ2-5; 9 positions match TRBD2. This CDR3 region has 14 residues. Per the germline V gene, CDR1 is SGHTS and CDR2 is YDEGEE. Unmatched junction bases numbered 7, after V lost 3 bases and J lost 7 bases. The DNA for the CDR3 is TGTGCCAGCAGCTCATTAGCGGGAGTGGGGACCCAGTACTTC. Translation gives CASSSLAGVGTQYF.

This clone was found once. This chain uses TRBV6-5 with TRBJ1-2; TRBD1 agrees at 9 bases. Germline-derived CDR1 and CDR2 are MNHEY and SVGAGI. This CDR3 region has 14 residues. V gave up 6 bases and J gave up 4 bases; unmatched junction bases: 6. The CDR3 nucleotides are TGTGCCAGCAGACCACCGGGACAGGGCTATGGCTACACCTTC. Translating gives CASRPPGQGYGYTF.

The chain couples TRBV6-2 or TRBV6-3 to TRBJ2-7; tentatively, D is TRBD2 (5 bases). This CDR3 contains 14 residues. Germline assignment: CDR1 MNHEY and CDR2 SVGEGT. V was cut by 6 bases and J by 1 base, with 13 bases left in between. This chain's CDR3 is CASSLTRKSYEQYF. For the CDR3, the DNA is TGTGCCAGCAGCCTCACTAGAAAGTCCTACGAGCAGTACTTC.

The rearrangement uses TRBV3-1 (or the pseudogene TRBV3-2) and TRBJ2-7; D is tentatively TRBD1 or TRBD2 (7 bases each). The V gene lost 1 base and the J gene lost 3 bases, with 13 bases spanning the gap. The CDR3 runs 15 residues. Germline CDR1 and CDR2: LGHDT and YNNKEL (reference sequence). CDR3 amino acids: CASSQGDREGYEQYF. DNA for the CDR3: TGTGCCAGCAGCCAAGGAGACAGGGAGGGCTACGAGCAGTACTTC.

This clone came up once. The chain is built from TRBV15 and TRBJ2-7; D not resolved. The CDR3 has 16 residues. Trimming removed 1 base at V and 0 bases at J, with 13 bases between. CDR1 is LNHNV, CDR2 YYDKDF, per germline (reference sequence). CDR3 sequence: CATSRANPSSSYEQYF. CDR3 DNA: TGTGCCACCAGCAGAGCCAACCCCAGCAGCTCCTACGAGCAGTACTTC.

This clone showed up just once. One junction end disagrees with the germline gene, perhaps due to a read error. The same CDR3 arises from other DNA sequences in this sample as well. The gene calls are TRBV27 and TRBJ2-4, with 7 nucleotides matching TRBD1. Germline lookup yields CDR1 MNHEY and CDR2 SMNVEV (reference sequence). The length of the CDR3 is 15 residues. In DNA, the CDR3 is TGCGCCAGCAGTTACCTACGAACAGGGGCTAACATTCAGTACTTC. It codes for CASSYLRTGANIQYF.

The V gene is TRBV18, the J gene TRBJ1-2; tentatively, D is TRBD1 (5 bases). CDR3 size: 12 residues. Germline CDR1 KGHSH, CDR2 LQKENI. The ends were cut back, 5 bases at V and 8 bases at J, with 12 bases in the middle. The CDR3 reads CASSAQRGGYTF. CDR3 DNA: TGTGCCAGCTCAGCTCAAAGGGGCGGCTACACCTTC.

The chain links TRBV7-9 to TRBJ1-2; tentative D call: TRBD1 (5 bases). The germline V gene has CDR1 SEHNR and CDR2 FQNEAQ (reference sequence). Trimming shortened V by 0 bases and J by 6 bases, and 11 bases separated the two germline ends. This CDR3 spans 14 amino acids. Here the CDR3 reads CASSLAQGLDGYTF. For the CDR3, the DNA is TGTGCCAGCAGCTTAGCGCAGGGTCTGGATGGCTACACCTTC.

This chain uses TRBV2 with TRBJ2-7; 8 bases fit TRBD1. CDR1 SNHLY and CDR2 FYNNEI come from the germline V gene. V was clipped by 5 bases and J by 3 bases; unmatched bases: 9. This CDR3 is built from 15 residues. The CDR3 loop reads CASSLERQGSYEQYF. The CDR3 nucleotides read TGTGCCAGCAGTTTGGAGCGACAGGGGAGCTACGAGCAGTACTTC. The full variable domain, with the rest looked up from reference TRBV2 and TRBJ2-7, is EPEVTQTPSHQVTQMGQEVILRCVPISNHLYFYWYRQILGQKVEFLVSFYNNEISEKSEIFDDQFSVERPDGSNFTLKIRSTKLEDSAMYFCASSLERQGSYEQYFGPGTRLTVT.

The rearrangement links TRBV14 to TRBJ2-7, with D unresolved. The ends were cut back, 0 bases at V and 3 bases at J, with 6 bases in the middle. Germline lookup yields CDR1 SGHDN and CDR2 FVKESK. The CDR3 covers 13 residues. The CDR3 DNA follows: TGTGCCAGCAGCCAAGACGGAGTCTACGAGCAGTACTTC. Its protein is CASSQDGVYEQYF.

The chain combines TRBV2 with TRBJ1-5, with unresolved D. Germline assignment: CDR1 SNHLY and CDR2 FYNNEI. The CDR3 runs to 16 residues. The germline V and J ends were trimmed by 0 bases and 0 bases, with 9 bases remaining between them. DNA for the CDR3: TGTGCCAGCAGTGAAGCGCGGCAATATAGCAATCAGCCCCAGCATTTT. Its translation is CASSEARQYSNQPQHF. Full variable domain (missing parts from reference TRBV2 and TRBJ1-5): EPEVTQTPSHQVTQMGQEVILRCVPISNHLYFYWYRQILGQKVEFLVSFYNNEISEKSEIFDDQFSVERPDGSNFTLKIRSTKLEDSAMYFCASSEARQYSNQPQHFGDGTRLSIL.

The J gene is TRBJ1-5, the V gene TRBV5-1, with 9 bases lining up with TRBD1. CDR3 length: 15 amino acids. The junction had 4 bases not matched to a gene; V was cut back by 3 bases and J by 3 bases. Germline-derived CDR1 and CDR2 are SGHRS and YFSETQ. CDR3 protein: CASSWGQGINQPQHF. Written as DNA, the CDR3 is TGCGCCAGCAGCTGGGGACAGGGAATCAATCAGCCCCAGCATTTT.

This chain joins TRBV2 and TRBJ1-1; the D is unclear. Germline assignment: CDR1 SNHLY and CDR2 FYNNEI. V was clipped by 6 bases and J by 6 bases, with 17 bases between them. This CDR3 is built from 14 residues. CDR3 loop: CASRTGGVVAEAFF. The CDR3 region has the DNA TGTGCCAGCAGGACCGGTGGGGTTGTCGCTGAAGCTTTCTTT.

V gene TRBV2 combines with J gene TRBJ2-7, with 8 bases identical to TRBD2. The CDR3 extends over 15 amino acids. The germline CDR1 and CDR2 sequences are SNHLY and FYNNEI. Trimming at V came to 3 bases and at J to 5 bases, leaving 9 bases not matched to a gene. DNA for the CDR3: TGTGCCAGCAGTGACGGACTAGCTTCTGGAAACGAGCAGTACTTC. This encodes CASSDGLASGNEQYF.

The genes are TRBV9 and TRBJ2-3; TRBD2 might be the D (7 bases). Between the trimmed V and J ends, which lost 4 bases and 4 bases, there was a span of 16 bases. There are 15 residues in the CDR3. CDR1 is SGDLS and CDR2 is YYNGEE in the germline V gene. This CDR3 reads CASSRGGGEADTQYF. The CDR3 coding sequence is TGTGCCAGCAGCCGAGGGGGGGGCGAGGCAGATACGCAGTATTTT.

The J gene is TRBJ2-1, the V gene TRBV7-2; the D call may be TRBD1 or TRBD2 (6 bases each). CDR3 length equals 16 residues. The germline CDR1 and CDR2 sequences are SGHTA and FQGNSA. Trimming pared 3 bases from V and 8 bases from J, leaving 20 bases between. The CDR3 here is CASSLGDRGRRDEQFF. CDR3 bases: TGTGCCAGCAGCTTGGGTGACCGGGGGCGGAGGGATGAGCAGTTCTTC.

This clone has only one observation. The chain joins TRBV5-1 to TRBJ1-4, with 8 bases lining up with TRBD1. The CDR3 contains 17 residues. CDR1 is SGHRS, CDR2 YFSETQ, per germline. V was pared by 4 bases and J by 1 base, with 9 bases of the junction left unmatched. The CDR3 sequence is CASSLDRGSVTNEKLFF. The CDR3, as DNA: TGCGCCAGCAGCCTCGACAGGGGCAGTGTAACTAATGAAAAACTGTTTTTT.

The chain combines TRBV20-1 with TRBJ2-1; maybe TRBD2 (6 bases). The CDR3 sequence is 11 residues long. V was pared by 6 bases and J by 6 bases, with 9 bases between. CDR1 is DFQATT and CDR2 is SNEGSKA in the germline V gene (reference sequence). For the CDR3, the DNA is TGCAGTGCCGCGGGGTTCAATGAGCAGTTCTTC. It yields the protein CSAAGFNEQFF.

The genes are TRBV5-6 and TRBJ2-7, with D hard to call. Germline values: CDR1 SGHDT, CDR2 YYEEEE. With 1 base removed from V and 5 bases from J, the gap between germline ends came to 7 bases. CDR3 size: 12 residues. The CDR3 nucleotides read TGTGCCAGCAGCTTGTTTGAACACGAGCAGTACTTC. It encodes CASSLFEHEQYF. The variable domain in full, completed from reference TRBV5-6 and TRBJ2-7, reads DAGVTQSPTHLIKTRGQQVTLRCSPKSGHDTVSWYQQALGQGPQFIFQYYEEEERQRGNFPDRFSGHQFPNYSSELNVNALLLGDSALYLCASSLFEHEQYFGPGTRLTVT.

The gene calls are TRBV27 and TRBJ2-7; D possibly matches TRBD1 or TRBD2 (5 bases each). Trimming cost V 6 bases and J 0 bases, with 18 bases left between them. This CDR3 has 16 residues. In germline, CDR1 is MNHEY, CDR2 SMNVEV (reference sequence). The CDR3 DNA is TGTGCCAGCAGCCCCATCTTGGGACCGGACTCCTACGAGCAGTACTTC. Translated: CASSPILGPDSYEQYF.

This chain joins TRBV15 and TRBJ1-1, with D perhaps matching TRBD1 (5 bases). CDR3 length: 16 residues. The V gene's germline CDR1 is LNHNV and CDR2 YYDKDF (reference sequence). The ends were cut back, 0 bases at V and 4 bases at J, with 15 bases in the middle. The CDR3 is CATSRDPGLGITEAFF. For the CDR3, the DNA is TGTGCCACCAGCAGAGACCCGGGACTTGGAATCACTGAAGCTTTCTTT.

This clone has a single count. The rearrangement links TRBV20-1 to TRBJ2-7; the D is unclear. CDR3 size: 11 residues. The germline V gene has CDR1 DFQATT and CDR2 SNEGSKA (reference sequence). V was clipped by 7 bases and J by 1 base, with 8 bases between them. The CDR3 coding sequence is TGCAGTGGGCTCGCTTCCTACGAGCAGTACTTC. Translated: CSGLASYEQYF.

The chain carries TRBV3-1 (or the pseudogene TRBV3-2) and TRBJ2-4, with a tentative D call TRBD2 (6 bases). V lost 1 base and J 8 bases, leaving 27 bases between the germline ends. The germline CDR1 and CDR2 sequences are LGHDT and YNNKEL (reference sequence). The length of the CDR3 is 19 residues. CDR3 protein: CASSQVQTSNVGVGDIQYF. The CDR3 DNA sequence: TGTGCCAGCAGCCAAGTCCAGACTAGTAATGTGGGGGTTGGCGACATTCAGTACTTC.

The genes are TRBV5-5 and TRBJ2-3; 7 bases map to TRBD1. The CDR3 totals 18 residues. Germline lookup yields CDR1 SGHKS and CDR2 YYEKEE (reference sequence). J lost 2 bases, V lost 4 bases, and 16 bases had no gene match. This CDR3 is CASSLGQSWHRDTDTQYF. CDR3 coding DNA: TGTGCCAGCAGCCTGGGACAGAGCTGGCATAGAGACACAGATACGCAGTATTTT.

This clone occurred once. The chain recombines TRBV11-3 with TRBJ2-1, with D possibly TRBD2 on 6 matching bases. V was trimmed by 5 bases and J by 8 bases, leaving 16 bases between them. The length of the CDR3 is 14 residues. The germline gives CDR1 SGHNT, CDR2 YENEEA. CDR3 in amino acids: CASSRGGAADEQFF. The CDR3 DNA reads TGTGCCAGCAGCCGCGGCGGGGCAGCGGATGAGCAGTTCTTC.

The chain links TRBV7-2 to TRBJ1-6; maybe TRBD1 (5 bases). The CDR3 extends over 15 amino acids. Trimming removed 5 bases at V and 7 bases at J, with 15 bases between. CDR1 SGHTA and CDR2 FQGNSA come from the germline V gene. CDR3 in amino acids: CASSHDSFRNSPLHF. The CDR3 nucleotides are TGTGCCAGCAGCCACGACAGTTTCCGGAATTCACCCCTCCACTTT.